This T cell receptor (beta chain) came from a study of cytomegalovirus exposure and HLA in healthy donors. In the PCR, 60 Vbeta and 13 Jbeta primers were used. Clones were sequenced by immunoSEQ multiplex PCR, and TCRdb holds only the in-frame ones, with some missing. Here the sample spans 130,000 or so clones, approximately 78% being singletons. This clone appeared once. CDR3 length: 14 residues. V gave up 8 bases and J gave up 0 bases, with 11 bases separating them. The germline V gene has CDR1 SNHLY and CDR2 FYNNEI. This TCR derives from a woman in her forties or fifties in good health and CMV-seropositive. The chain couples TRBV2 to TRBJ2-1; tentatively, D is TRBD2 (6 bases). Sequencing was performed on PBMCs. DNA of the CDR3: TGTGCCAGCGGGCGGGGCAGCTCCTACAATGAGCAGTTCTTC. Translating gives CASGRGSSYNEQFF.